A single sample gave rise to the 21 T cell receptor beta chains below, sequenced in a study of CD8+CD57+ T cells in acquired aplastic anemia. TCR beta VDJ and CDR3 profiling used genomic DNA as template. TCRdb used MiXCR to reprocess the reads, holding one entry per CDR3 protein. The data hold hundreds of thousands of distinct CDR3 sequences, with 65% to 75% observed a single time. The sequenced material came from sorted CD4+, CD8+, or CD8+CD57+ T cells (not recorded which) from PBMCs. Receptors were obtained from a human donor in good health, serving as a control.

As for this clonotype: Lacking the conserved final phenylalanine or tryptophan, this CDR3 likely reflects a read error. This rearrangement joins TRBV7-3 to TRBJ2-3, with D maybe TRBD1 (5 bases). This CDR3 has 12 amino acids. CDR1 SGHTA and CDR2 FQGTGA come from the germline V gene. Trimming took off 5 bases at V and 4 bases at J, with 7 bases between the two ends. In DNA form, the CDR3 reads TGTGCCAGCAGCGGGGCGGCAGATACGCAGTATTCT. This gives the protein CASSGAADTQYS.

As concerns this clonotype: The germline gene is not matched at one end of the junction; a read error may be the cause. The V gene is TRBV2, the J gene TRBJ2-7; D might be TRBD1 (7 bases). The germline V gene has CDR1 SNHLY and CDR2 FYNNEI. The CDR3 consists of 13 residues. The CDR3 region has the DNA TGTGCCAGCGGCTTAGCAGGGGGGCACGAGCAATACTTC. Translated, it gives CASGLAGGHEQYF. Combining the CDR3 with reference TRBV2 and TRBJ2-7 gives the whole variable domain EPEVTQTPSHQVTQMGQEVILRCVPISNHLYFYWYRQILGQKVEFLVSFYNNEISEKSEIFDDQFSVERPDGSNFTLKIRSTKLEDSAMYFCASGLAGGHEQYFGPGTRLTVT.

This clonotype came up many times. V and J are TRBV4-2 and TRBJ2-1, with TRBD1 identical over 7 bases. Germline assignment: CDR1 LGHNA and CDR2 YNFKEQ. The J segment lost 6 bases and the V segment lost 1 base, leaving 3 bases of the junction unmatched. The CDR3 runs to 14 residues. The DNA of the CDR3 is TGTGCCAGCAGCCAAGTAGGGACAGTCAATGAGCAGTTCTTC. Its protein product is CASSQVGTVNEQFF.

The CDR3 sequence is CASTTDRANTEAFF. CDR3 nucleotides: TGTGCCAGCACGACGGACAGGGCGAACACTGAAGCTTTCTTT. V usage is TRBV6-6 and J usage is TRBJ1-1, with 8 positions matching TRBD1. The CDR3 has 14 amino acids. Germline trimming cut 7 bases from V and 1 base from J; bases unmatched to any gene: 5. Germline V lookup: CDR1 MNHNY, CDR2 SVGAGI (reference sequence).

This clonotype has a single count. The chain is built from TRBV10-2 and TRBJ2-5; D assignment may be TRBD1 or TRBD2 (5 bases each). V was pared by 2 bases and J by 1 base, with 14 bases between. Germline V gives CDR1 WSHSY, CDR2 SAAADI. The CDR3 contains 16 residues. The CDR3 DNA sequence: TGCGCCAGCAGTGAGGGGGGTGTCACCGTCCAAGAGACCCAGTACTTC. This sequence encodes CASSEGGVTVQETQYF.

This clonotype was counted at least ten times. The chain has TRBV2 and TRBJ2-3; perhaps TRBD1 as D (6 bases). Per germline, CDR1 SNHLY and CDR2 FYNNEI. Trimming shortened V by 6 bases and J by 1 base, and 17 bases separated the two germline ends. This CDR3 contains 16 residues. CDR3 DNA: TGTGCCAGCAGGGGGGACAACCACGGTGGCACAGATACGCAGTATTTT. Translation: CASRGDNHGGTDTQYF.

The rearrangement joins TRBV3-1 to TRBJ1-1; tentative D call: TRBD1 (5 bases). Germline V gene sequence: CDR1 LGHDT, CDR2 YNNKEL (reference sequence). The V gene lost 1 base and the J gene lost 3 bases, with 9 bases spanning the gap. This CDR3 is built from 14 residues. Here the CDR3 reads CASSQVAGDTEAFF. In nucleotides, the CDR3 is TGTGCCAGCAGCCAAGTCGCGGGGGACACTGAAGCTTTCTTT.

This clonotype was counted ten times or more. The V gene is TRBV5-1, the J gene TRBJ1-2; D gene ambiguous. Germline assignment: CDR1 SGHRS and CDR2 YFSETQ. The CDR3 consists of 14 residues. V lost 4 bases and J 4 bases, leaving 14 bases between the germline ends. This chain's CDR3 is CASSPPGRTYGYTF. The CDR3 nucleotides read TGCGCCAGCAGCCCACCAGGACGGACCTATGGCTACACCTTC.

The sample holds many counts of this clonotype. This CDR3 reads CASSETGLAGGETQYF. For the CDR3, the DNA is TGTGCCAGCAGTGAGACGGGACTAGCGGGGGGAGAGACCCAGTACTTC. The chain employs TRBV6-1 and TRBJ2-5, with TRBD2 identical over 15 bases. The trim removed 3 bases at V and 4 bases at J, leaving 3 bases unmatched. Germline CDR1 is MNHNS and CDR2 is SASEGT. This CDR3 has 16 amino acids.

Concerning this clonotype itself: One junction end does not reproduce the germline sequence, and a read error may be involved. The CDR3 protein is CATSRGYHNEQLF. The CDR3 nucleotides read TGTGCCACCAGCAGGGGCTATCACAATGAGCAGCTCTTC. The chain combines TRBV15 with TRBJ2-1; D remains ambiguous. CDR1 and CDR2 (germline): LNHNV, YYDKDF (reference sequence). This CDR3 is 13 amino acids long.

A note on this clonotype: It may be a read error: a sequence one base away is much more abundant. The chain has TRBV7-2 and TRBJ2-5, with D unresolved. This CDR3 is 16 amino acids long. The germline V gene encodes CDR1 SGHTA and CDR2 FQGNSA. The CDR3 nucleotides are TGTGCCAGCAGCCTCCGATTGGGCACGGGCCAAGAGGCCCAGTACTTC. It translates to CASSLRLGTGQEAQYF.

This clonotype was seen a single time. This chain connects TRBV5-1 to TRBJ1-1; no definite D call. This CDR3 is built from 13 residues. Germline assignment: CDR1 SGHRS and CDR2 YFSETQ. Trimming shortened V by 3 bases and J by 8 bases, and 14 bases separated the two germline ends. CDR3 nucleotide sequence: TGCGCCAGCAGCTCTGGACCGTTACTCGAAGCTTTCTTT. Translated: CASSSGPLLEAFF. Looking up the rest from reference TRBV5-1 and TRBJ1-1 gives the full variable domain: KAGVTQTPRYLIKTRGQQVTLSCSPISGHRSVSWYQQTPGQGLQFLFEYFSETQRNKGNFPGRFSGRQFSNSRSEMNVSTLELGDSALYLCASSSGPLLEAFFGQGTRLTVV.

This clonotype appeared once. The genes are TRBV5-4 and TRBJ2-5, with a weak D call TRBD1 (6 bases). The CDR3 extends over 16 amino acids. Trimming pared 4 bases from V and 5 bases from J, leaving 21 bases between. Per the germline V gene, CDR1 is SGHNT and CDR2 is YYREEE (reference sequence). CDR3 amino acids: CASSLSRRAGVETQYF. CDR3 nucleotide sequence: TGTGCCAGCAGCCTATCTCGGCGGGCAGGGGTGGAGACCCAGTACTTC. Complete variable domain (other parts from reference TRBV5-4 and TRBJ2-5): ETGVTQSPTHLIKTRGQQVTLRCSSQSGHNTVSWYQQALGQGPQFIFQYYREEENGRGNFPPRFSGLQFPNYSSELNVNALELDDSALYLCASSLSRRAGVETQYFGPGTRLLVL.

The chain recombines TRBV20-1 with TRBJ1-2; no definite D call. Trimming shortened V by 6 bases and J by 7 bases, and 18 bases separated the two germline ends. The CDR3 spans 13 residues. Germline V gene data show CDR1 as DFQATT and CDR2 as SNEGSKA (reference sequence). The CDR3 region is CSASPGKRGGYTF. The CDR3 DNA reads as TGCAGTGCCAGCCCCGGAAAGAGAGGTGGCTACACCTTC.

Of note for this clonotype: The limits of the CDR3 on the DNA are not certain, so only TCRdb's listed CDR3 is given. The gene calls are TRBV7-2 and TRBJ2-7. The CDR3 sequence runs 15 residues, both termini included. CDR1 is SGHTA, CDR2 FQGNSA, per germline. CDR3 protein: CASSLTRPTSSTSYF.

This clonotype was observed a single time. One junction end does not reproduce the germline sequence, and a read error may be involved. Here the CDR3 reads CASSRQGGVNGGLFF. DNA for the CDR3: TGTGCCAGCAGCCGGCAGGGTGGTGTCAACGGGGGGCTGTTTTTT. This chain connects TRBV2 to TRBJ1-2, with TRBD2 as a possible D gene (6 bases). The end of the DNA fits TRBJ2-2 better, so the J call may be wrong. CDR1 and CDR2 from the germline V gene are SNHLY and FYNNEI. There are 15 residues in the CDR3.

The genes are TRBV12-3 or TRBV12-4 and TRBJ2-5, with unresolved D. The CDR3 has 14 residues. Trimming cost V 7 bases and J 0 bases, with 12 bases left between them. CDR3 protein: CASNRPGNQETQYF. CDR3 nucleotides: TGTGCCAGCAACCGTCCTGGCAACCAAGAGACCCAGTACTTC.

The rearrangement uses TRBV5-1 and TRBJ2-1, with TRBD2 matching 12 bases. The CDR3 is 13 residues long. Germline trimming cut 5 bases from V and 9 bases from J; bases unmatched to any gene: 3. Germline CDR1 and CDR2: SGHRS and YFSETQ. The CDR3 DNA reads as TGCGCCAGCAGTACTAGCGGGAGGACTGAGCAGTTCTTC. It codes for CASSTSGRTEQFF.

The CDR3: CASSVPWAQAPFEQYF. In DNA form, the CDR3 reads TGTGCCAGCAGCGTTCCATGGGCGCAGGCACCCTTCGAGCAGTACTTC. This sequence joins TRBV7-2 and TRBJ2-7; D not resolved. The germline V gene has CDR1 SGHTA and CDR2 FQGNSA. CDR3 size: 16 residues. V lost 5 bases, J lost 6 bases, and 23 bases lay in between.

The chain uses TRBV7-9 and TRBJ2-3; perhaps TRBD2 as D (5 bases). Trimming left V 5 bases short and J 12 bases short, with 24 bases between. The V gene's germline CDR1 is SEHNR and CDR2 FQNEAQ (reference sequence). This CDR3 is 15 amino acids long. CDR3 loop: CASSAPGLPNHPQYF. In DNA, the CDR3 is TGTGCCAGCAGCGCGCCGGGATTGCCCAATCATCCCCAGTATTTT.

There are a few counts of this clonotype. The chain is built from TRBV15 and TRBJ2-1; D gene unclear. CDR3 length: 12 residues. Germline CDR1 LNHNV, CDR2 YYDKDF (reference sequence). V shed 9 bases and J shed 9 bases, with 15 bases lying between them. CDR3 sequence (DNA): TGTGCCACGGCCTTTGGAGAAGGTGAGCAGTTCTTC. Its protein product is CATAFGEGEQFF.